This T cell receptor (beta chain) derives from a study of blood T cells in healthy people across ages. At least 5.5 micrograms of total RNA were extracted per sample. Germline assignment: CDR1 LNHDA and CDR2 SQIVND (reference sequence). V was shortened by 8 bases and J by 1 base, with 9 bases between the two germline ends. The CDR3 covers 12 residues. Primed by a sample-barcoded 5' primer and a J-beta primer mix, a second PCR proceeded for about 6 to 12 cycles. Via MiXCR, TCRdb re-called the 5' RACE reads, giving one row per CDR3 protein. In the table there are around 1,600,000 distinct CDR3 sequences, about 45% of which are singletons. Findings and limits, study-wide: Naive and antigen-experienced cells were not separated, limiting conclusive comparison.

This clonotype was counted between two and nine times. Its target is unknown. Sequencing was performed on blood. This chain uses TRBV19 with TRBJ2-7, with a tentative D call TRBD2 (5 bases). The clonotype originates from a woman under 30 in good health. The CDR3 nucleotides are TGTGCCAGTGCTGACTATTCCTACGAGCAGTACTTC. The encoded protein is CASADYSYEQYF.